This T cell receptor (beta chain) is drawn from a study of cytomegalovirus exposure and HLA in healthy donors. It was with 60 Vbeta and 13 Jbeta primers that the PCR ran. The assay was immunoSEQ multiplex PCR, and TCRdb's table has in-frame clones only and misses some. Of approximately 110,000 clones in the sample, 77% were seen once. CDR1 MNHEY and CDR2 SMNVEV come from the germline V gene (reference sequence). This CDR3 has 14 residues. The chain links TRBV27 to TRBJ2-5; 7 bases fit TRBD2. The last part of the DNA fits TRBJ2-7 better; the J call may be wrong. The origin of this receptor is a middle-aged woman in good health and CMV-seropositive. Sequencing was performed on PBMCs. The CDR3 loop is CASSFSTSDYEQYF. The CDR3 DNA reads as TGTGCCAGCAGTTTCTCCACTAGCGACTACGAGCAGTACTTC.